Listed below are T cell receptor beta chains from one sample, sequenced in a study of blood T cell repertoires in COVID-19. Assay used: immunoSEQ multiplex PCR; TCRdb lists only in-frame clones, some missing. The sample carries 350,000 to 400,000 clones, 70% to 90% recorded once. Sequenced sample: peripheral blood. Receptors were obtained from a woman in her fifties or sixties with COVID-19, enrolled during active disease. The CDR3 runs from the conserved cysteine through the conserved F or W. A D gene is named only where the DNA matches it firmly. Rows may omit the clone size; those that give it use once, few, many or a size class.

d_call | j_call | clone_size | v_call | cdr3_nt | cdr3_aa
TRBD2 | TRBJ2-5 | NA | TRBV5-1 | TGCGCCAGCAGGAGCGGGGGGGCCGGCCCGGGGGAGACCCAGTACTTC | CASRSGGAGPGETQYF
TRBD1 | TRBJ1-5 | NA | TRBV5-8 | TGTGCCAGCAGCTGGGGGGTCCAGGGGGCGACGGGGTCTAATCAGCCCCAGCATTTT | CASSWGVQGATGSNQPQHF
TRBD1 | TRBJ2-5 | NA | TRBV18 | TGTGCCAGCTCACTAAGACAGGGAAAAGAGACCCAGTACTTC | CASSLRQGKETQYF
NA | TRBJ2-5 | NA | TRBV27 | TGTGCCAGCAGTCCTTGGACTATACGGAATACGGAGACCCAGTACTTC | CASSPWTIRNTETQYF
TRBD1 | TRBJ1-4 | NA | TRBV5-4 | TGTGCCAGCAGCTTGGGGGGACAGGGAGGTGAAAAACTGTTTTTT | CASSLGGQGGEKLFF
NA | TRBJ2-2 | NA | TRBV27 | TGTGCCAGCAGTCCCCCGACCGAGGGTTTCACCGGGGAGCTGTTTTTT | CASSPPTEGFTGELFF
TRBD2 | TRBJ2-7 | NA | TRBV11-3 | TGTGCCAGCAGCTTATTCGGGACTAGCGGCTACGAGCAGTACTTC | CASSLFGTSGYEQYF
NA | TRBJ2-1 | NA | TRBV19 | TGTGCCAGTAGAGGGGGTCCCTCAGGTGGTGAGCAGTTCTTC | CASRGGPSGGEQFF
TRBD1 | TRBJ2-7 | NA | TRBV2 | TGTGCCAGCAGTGAAACCGGACAGGACTACGAGCAGTACTTC | CASSETGQDYEQYF
NA | TRBJ1-5 | NA | TRBV27 | TGTGCCAGCAGTTTGGCCGGGTCCCGCCAGCCCCAGCATTTT | CASSLAGSRQPQHF
NA | TRBJ2-3 | NA | TRBV6-1 | TGTGCCAGCAGTGAACGAGACACGTTCGGCACAGATACGCAGTATTTT | CASSERDTFGTDTQYF
NA | TRBJ2-1 | NA | TRBV3-1/TRBV3-2 | TGTGCCAGCAGCCAAGTCGGCTACGGGTGGCAGTTCTTC | CASSQVGYGWQFF
NA | TRBJ2-2 | NA | TRBV12-3/TRBV12-4 | TGTGCCAGCAGTTCGAGGGGGACCGGGGAGCTGTTTTTT | CASSSRGTGELFF
NA | TRBJ2-5 | few | TRBV5-1 | TGCGCCAGCAGCGAGGGTCGGAGGGATCAAGAGACCCAGTACTTC | CASSEGRRDQETQYF
NA | TRBJ2-5 | NA | TRBV25-1 | TGTGCCAGCAGTGTCGTTCGGCAGGCACAAGAGACCCAGTACTTC | CASSVVRQAQETQYF
TRBD1 | TRBJ2-5 | NA | TRBV5-5 | TGTGCCAGCAGCTGGGGGGACAGGGAAGAGACCCAGTACTTC | CASSWGDREETQYF
TRBD2 | TRBJ2-1 | NA | TRBV9 | TGTGCCAGCAAGGCTAGCGGGGGGGCACATGAGCAGTTCTTC | CASKASGGAHEQFF
TRBD2 | TRBJ2-7 | once | TRBV6-6 | TGTGCCAGCAGGAGCGGGGGTCACTCCTACGAGCAGTACTTC | CASRSGGHSYEQYF
NA | TRBJ1-1 | NA | TRBV9 | TGTGCCAGCTCCCCCGTCGTGGTTGCAGGGCCTGAGGTTGAAGCTTTCTTT | CASSPVVVAGPEVEAFF
NA | TRBJ1-5 | few | TRBV7-2 | TGTGCCAGCAGCAACGGCGGGAATCAGCCCCAGCATTTT | CASSNGGNQPQHF
NA | TRBJ1-4 | NA | TRBV7-8 | TGTGCCAGCAGCTTAACGGAAGGGGTACAAAAACTGTTTTTT | CASSLTEGVQKLFF
NA | TRBJ2-5 | NA | TRBV9 | TGTGCCAGCAGCGAGGCAGGGGTCCTGGAGACCCAGTACTTC | CASSEAGVLETQYF
NA | TRBJ2-7 | NA | TRBV6-1 | TGTGCCAGCAGTGAAGGGAGGGGGCCATACGAGCAGTACTTC | CASSEGRGPYEQYF
TRBD2 | TRBJ2-3 | once | TRBV27 | TGTGCCAGCCTCGATACTAGCGGGGTCACAGATACGCAGTATTTT | CASLDTSGVTDTQYF
NA | TRBJ1-2 | few | TRBV12-3/TRBV12-4 | TGTGCCAGCAGTTTATACGGTGGCTACACCTTC | CASSLYGGYTF
TRBD1 | TRBJ1-2 | NA | TRBV5-6 | TGTGCCAGCAGCTTGGGACAGGGGCCCAACTATGGCTACACCTTC | CASSLGQGPNYGYTF
NA | TRBJ1-1 | NA | TRBV3-1/TRBV3-2 | TGTGCCAGCAGCCAGGGGCAGGGAATGAACACTGAAGCTTTCTTT | CASSQGQGMNTEAFF
TRBD1 | TRBJ2-3 | NA | TRBV19 | TGTGCCAGTAGCCTAAGACAGGGGGCGACAGATACGCAGTATTTT | CASSLRQGATDTQYF
TRBD2 | TRBJ2-2 | NA | TRBV7-8 | TGTGCCAGCAGCCCGATGCTGGGACTAGCGGGGGGGCCGGGCACCGGGGAGCTGTTTTTT | CASSPMLGLAGGPGTGELFF
TRBD1 | TRBJ1-1 | NA | TRBV29-1 | TGCAGCGTTGACCCGGGACAGGCAGCCGAAGCTTTCTTT | CSVDPGQAAEAFF
NA | TRBJ1-6 | NA | TRBV27 | TGTGCCAGCAGTTTCCTAGGCCGGTTTGATTCACCCCTCCACTTT | CASSFLGRFDSPLHF
NA | TRBJ2-7 | NA | TRBV6-1 | TGTGCCAGCAGTGAGATAAGCCAAGACTACGAGCAGTACTTC | CASSEISQDYEQYF
TRBD1 | TRBJ2-7 | NA | TRBV18 | TGTGCCAGCTCACCGGACAGGGGTCCGGGGGAGCAGTACTTC | CASSPDRGPGEQYF
NA | TRBJ1-4 | NA | TRBV6-5 | TGTGCCAGCAGGAGAATTGCAACTAATGAAAAACTGTTTTTT | CASRRIATNEKLFF
NA | TRBJ1-5 | NA | TRBV9 | TGTGCCAGCAGCGTGAGAACGGTTAATAGCAATCAGCCCCAGCATTTT | CASSVRTVNSNQPQHF
NA | TRBJ2-5 | NA | TRBV27 | TGTGCCAGCTCCTCCCGGGGTCACCAAGAGACCCAGTACTTC | CASSSRGHQETQYF
NA | TRBJ1-1 | NA | TRBV7-2 | TGTGCCAGCAGCTTAACCGGGGGGAACACTGAAGCTTTCTTT | CASSLTGGNTEAFF
TRBD1 | TRBJ1-5 | NA | TRBV5-5 | TGTGCCAGCAGCTTAAGGGACAGGGGTCAGCCCCAGCATTTT | CASSLRDRGQPQHF
TRBD1 | TRBJ2-2 | NA | TRBV5-1 | TGCGCCAGCAGCTTGCTGGGACAGGGGGGGGTCGGGGAGCTGTTTTTT | CASSLLGQGGVGELFF
TRBD1 | TRBJ2-2 | NA | TRBV29-1 | TGCAGCGCTCAAGGGACAGGGGCGAACACCGGGGAGCTGTTTTTT | CSAQGTGANTGELFF
TRBD1 | TRBJ2-1 | NA | TRBV11-3 | TGTGCCAGCAGCCCACAGGGGGCTTCCTACAATGAGCAGTTCTTC | CASSPQGASYNEQFF
NA | TRBJ1-3 | NA | TRBV2 | TGTGCCAGCATCGGCAGGGCTGGAAACACCATATATTTT | CASIGRAGNTIYF
TRBD1 | TRBJ2-1 | NA | TRBV9 | TGTGCCAGCAGCGAGGATGACAGGGGGCGTAGGAAGGATGAGCAGTTCTTC | CASSEDDRGRRKDEQFF
NA | TRBJ2-7 | NA | TRBV4-3 | TGCGCCAGCAGCCAATACGCGGGGGCGGGCGAGCAGTACTTC | CASSQYAGAGEQYF
NA | TRBJ1-2 | NA | TRBV9 | TGTGCCAGCAGCGGAATAGGGAGCAGGGGTTGGCGGGATGGCTACACCTTC | CASSGIGSRGWRDGYTF
TRBD2 | TRBJ2-1 | NA | TRBV2 | TGTGCCAGCAGGGGGACTACATACAATGAGCAGTTCTTC | CASRGTTYNEQFF
TRBD2 | TRBJ2-3 | once | TRBV18 | TGTGCCAGCTCTCCGGCTAGCGGGGGGGCCTTGACAGATACGCAGTATTTT | CASSPASGGALTDTQYF
TRBD1 | TRBJ1-2 | once | TRBV9 | TGTGCCAGCAGCGAGGGGACAGGGGCCCACTATGGCTACACCTTC | CASSEGTGAHYGYTF
NA | TRBJ2-5 | NA | TRBV15 | TGTGCCACCAGCAGAGGTCAAGCGGACCAAGAGACCCAGTACTTC | CATSRGQADQETQYF
NA | TRBJ2-7 | NA | TRBV27 | TGTGCCAGCAGTTCGCAGTGGTACGAGCAGTACTTC | CASSSQWYEQYF
NA | TRBJ2-3 | NA | TRBV24-1 | TGTGCCACCAGTGATGTTAGGGGATCAGATACGCAGTATTTT | CATSDVRGSDTQYF
TRBD1 | TRBJ2-4 | NA | TRBV5-6 | TGTGCCAGCAGCAAGGGACAGGGGGTTCGTGGTGGAAACATTCAGTACTTC | CASSKGQGVRGGNIQYF
TRBD1 | TRBJ1-1 | NA | TRBV18 | TGTGCCAGCTCACCAAGACAGGGAGAAGAAGCTTTCTTT | CASSPRQGEEAFF
NA | TRBJ1-1 | NA | TRBV30 | TGTGCCTGGAGTGTGGTAGTAAACACTGAAGCTTTCTTT | CAWSVVVNTEAFF
NA | TRBJ1-1 | NA | TRBV18 | TGTGCCAGCTCACCTCAGGAGAACACTGAAGCTTTCTTT | CASSPQENTEAFF
NA | TRBJ1-2 | NA | TRBV30 | TGTGCCAGAGGGGAGGATGGCTACACCTTC | CARGEDGYTF
TRBD2 | TRBJ2-3 | NA | TRBV9 | TGTGCCAGCAGCGTAGTGCCTAGCGGAACCACAGATACGCAGTATTTT | CASSVVPSGTTDTQYF
TRBD1 | TRBJ2-7 | NA | TRBV2 | TGTGCCAGCACCTGGGACAGGGGGAAATACGAGCAGTACTTC | CASTWDRGKYEQYF
NA | TRBJ1-2 | NA | TRBV2 | TGTGCCAGCAGTGAAGTCGGGAACTATGGCTACACCTTC | CASSEVGNYGYTF